The clone carrying this T cell receptor beta chain occurred a few times. The antigen remains unidentified. V dropped 2 bases and J dropped 2; count of bases not matched to a gene: 4. The CDR3 totals 15 residues. These data come from a study of T cells in Graves' hyperthyroidism and ophthalmopathy. The study's findings and limits: Ophthalmopathy was identified by the model a median about 6.8 months ahead of onset. Most expanded thyroid clonotypes above 0.001 recurred in blood.

On the basis of clinical symptoms, serum thyroxine and TRAb, thyroid ultrasound and orbital computed tomography, diagnoses were made. Using RNA transcripts as the source, TCR beta CDR3 regions were amplified. Researchers ran a first-round RT-PCR on the TCR CDR3 using the HTBI primer set. TCRdb used MiXCR to reprocess the multiplex PCR reads, holding one entry per CDR3 protein. The sample gives about 520,000 distinct CDR3 sequences, around 22% of which show up once; 10% to 12% is in the top ten. Material for sequencing was blood. The clonotype comes from a woman aged 25 to 39 with Graves' ophthalmopathy. This chain links TRBV12-3 or TRBV12-4 with TRBJ2-3; 7 bases line up with TRBD1. CDR3 residues: CASSLWGQNTDTQYF. The CDR3 nucleotides are TGTGCCAGCAGTTTATGGGGACAGAACACAGATACGCAGTATTTT.